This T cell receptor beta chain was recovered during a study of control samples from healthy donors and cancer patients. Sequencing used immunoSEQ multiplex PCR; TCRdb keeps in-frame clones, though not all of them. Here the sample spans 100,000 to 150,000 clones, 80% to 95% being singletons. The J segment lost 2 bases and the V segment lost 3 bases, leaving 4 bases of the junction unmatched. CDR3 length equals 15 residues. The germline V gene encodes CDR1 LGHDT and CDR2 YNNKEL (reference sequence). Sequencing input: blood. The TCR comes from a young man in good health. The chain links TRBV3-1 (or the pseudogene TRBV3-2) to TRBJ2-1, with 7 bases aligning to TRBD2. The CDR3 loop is CASSHTGGTYNEQFF. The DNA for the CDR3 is TGTGCCAGCAGCCACACGGGGGGAACCTACAATGAGCAGTTCTTC.